This T cell receptor (beta chain) was recovered during a study of T cell responses to AZD1222 COVID-19 vaccine. Trimming stripped 5 bases from V and 1 base from J, with 16 bases between. Germline-derived CDR1 and CDR2 are SEHNR and FQNEAQ (reference sequence). The CDR3 runs 16 residues. This clone has just one count. Method: immunoSEQ multiplex PCR; TCRdb's copy keeps in-frame clones and lacks some. The data hold about 190,000 clones, with approximately 91% observed a single time. The source material was peripheral blood, sampled on day 0 of AZD1222 vaccination. V and J are TRBV7-9 and TRBJ2-3; tentatively, D is TRBD1 (5 bases). This receptor was obtained from an adult in good health. CDR3 bases: TGTGCCAGCAGCCCTCCTGGCCAAGGGGGCACAGATACGCAGTATTTT. It specifies CASSPPGQGGTDTQYF.